The sequence of this TCR beta chain was determined in a study of blood T cell repertoires in COVID-19. Across the whole study: Sources were T cells, B-cell-depleted T cells, or PBMCs; the material itself was cDNA or gDNA.

Trimming removed 3 bases at V and 3 bases at J, with 14 bases between. The length of the CDR3 is 16 residues. CDR1 and CDR2 from the germline V gene are MNHEY and SMNVEV (reference sequence). This clone was observed many times. Using immunoSEQ multiplex PCR, the repertoire was profiled, and TCRdb retains in-frame clones only, with some absent. This repertoire shows 350,000 to 450,000 clones, around 85% found once; its top ten account for around 3.4%. The V gene is TRBV27, the J gene TRBJ2-2, with D maybe TRBD2 (5 bases). Source material: peripheral blood. The origin of this receptor is a woman aged 18-35 years with acute or convalescent COVID-19. CDR3 in DNA: TGTGCCAGCAGTTTGGTTGGTAGCGTGGACACCGGGGAGCTGTTTTTT. Amino acids: CASSLVGSVDTGELFF.